This TCR beta chain was profiled in a study of cytomegalovirus exposure and HLA in healthy donors. As regards this clone: The junction departs from the called germline gene at one end, perhaps through a read error.

The study ran its PCR with 60 Vbeta and 13 Jbeta primers. Only in-frame clones appear in the TCRdb table, and some are missing; sequencing was by immunoSEQ multiplex PCR. Of tens of thousands of clones listed, 69% are singletons. The CDR3 is 17 amino acids. Germline assignment: CDR1 MGHRA and CDR2 YSYEKL. The specimen was PBMCs. The origin of this receptor is a man aged 45-60 years in good health and CMV-seronegative. The chain couples TRBV4-1 to TRBJ2-4, with 12 bases fitting TRBD1. CDR3 protein: CASNQDRGTGGRNIQYF. CDR3 DNA sequence: TGCGCCAGCAACCAAGATCGTGGGACAGGGGGCCGAAACATTCAGTACTTC.